These 21 T cell receptor beta chains were sequenced from one sample in a study of cytomegalovirus exposure and HLA in healthy donors (dated by TCRdb to 2015 to 2018). Library preparation employed the immunoSEQ multiplex PCR assay. The multiplex PCR relied on a mix of 60 forward primers for TCR Vbeta segments and 13 reverse primers for TCR Jbeta segments. TCRdb's version of the immuneACCESS table is confined to in-frame rearrangements and falls short of the full clone set. An unresolved V gene accounts for under half of the shortfall where checked; the remainder is of unknown origin. Within this sample are over 80,000 clones, with 65% to 80% of them counted one time only. Together, the top ten hold more than 15% of the sample. Sequencing was performed on PBMCs. Source of these receptors: a woman between 18 and 30 years old in good health and CMV-seropositive.

The rearrangement joins TRBV28 to TRBJ1-4; no reliable D call. The V end was cut by 6 bases, the J end by 1 base, with 12 bases between. The CDR3 extends over 15 amino acids. Germline lookup yields CDR1 MDHEN and CDR2 SYDVKM. CDR3 loop: CASRPSGGTNEKLFF. CDR3 nucleotide sequence: TGTGCCAGCAGACCGAGTGGAGGAACTAATGAAAAACTGTTTTTT.

The chain uses TRBV7-2 and TRBJ2-7; 8 bases align to TRBD2. V lost 1 base and J lost 3; bases outside the gene matches: 5. There are 15 residues in the CDR3. Germline values: CDR1 SGHTA, CDR2 FQGNSA. The CDR3 nucleotides read TGTGCCAGCAGCTTAGGACCTAGCGGGTACTACGAGCAGTACTTC. Translated: CASSLGPSGYYEQYF.

The chain recombines TRBV19 with TRBJ1-2, with D unresolved. Trimming removed 1 base at V and 8 bases at J, with 5 bases between. CDR1 and CDR2 (germline): LNHDA, SQIVND (reference sequence). CDR3 length: 11 residues. CDR3 DNA sequence: TGTGCCAGTAGTATAGGAGGCGGCTACACCTTC. Translated: CASSIGGGYTF.

The V and J genes are TRBV7-6 and TRBJ2-5; the match to TRBD2 covers 7 bases. CDR3 length: 15 amino acids. Germline V gene lookup returns CDR1 SGHVS and CDR2 FNYEAQ. The V segment lost 1 base and the J segment 2 bases; nucleotides outside the gene matches: 4. CDR3 in amino acids: CASSLVPGLQETQYF. The CDR3 DNA reads TGTGCCAGCAGCTTAGTACCGGGACTACAAGAGACCCAGTACTTC.

The table lists this clone with a count of one. The chain carries TRBV7-9 and TRBJ2-1; 8 bases line up with TRBD2. The CDR3 covers 16 residues. The trim removed 4 bases at V and 4 bases at J, leaving 9 bases unmatched. The germline V gene has CDR1 SEHNR and CDR2 FQNEAQ (reference sequence). The CDR3 loop reads CASSSILAVLYNEQFF. The CDR3 nucleotides are TGTGCCAGCAGCTCCATACTAGCGGTCCTTTACAATGAGCAGTTCTTC.

V and J are TRBV9 and TRBJ2-2; D ambiguous. The CDR3 is 16 residues long. Germline V gene sequence: CDR1 SGDLS, CDR2 YYNGEE. Trimming shortened V by 0 bases and J by 5 bases, and 14 bases separated the two germline ends. CDR3 loop: CASSVGVSDGTGELFF. The CDR3 coding sequence is TGTGCCAGCAGCGTAGGTGTAAGTGACGGGACCGGGGAGCTGTTTTTT.

This chain uses TRBV25-1 with TRBJ1-5; no definite D call. CDR3 length equals 14 residues. Germline loops: CDR1 MGHDK, CDR2 SYGVNS. V lost 0 bases and J lost 2, with 5 bases in between. Here the CDR3 reads CASSEYGGNQPQHF. CDR3 bases: TGTGCCAGCAGTGAATACGGTGGCAATCAGCCCCAGCATTTT.

This clone has only a few counts. CDR3 protein: CASSSGGGGYTF. In DNA form, the CDR3 reads TGTGCCAGCAGCTCGGGCGGAGGTGGCTACACCTTC. V gene TRBV7-3 combines with J gene TRBJ1-2, with D unclear. This CDR3 spans 12 amino acids. The V end lost 4 bases, the J end lost 7 bases, and 10 bases lay between the germline ends. Germline V gives CDR1 SGHTA, CDR2 FQGTGA.

CDR3 sequence reads: CASSMLQTGNTIYF. In DNA, the CDR3 is TGTGCCAGTAGTATGTTACAGACTGGAAACACCATATATTTT. The chain combines TRBV19 with TRBJ1-3; D unclear. The germline CDR1 and CDR2 sequences are LNHDA and SQIVND (reference sequence). The V gene lost 3 bases and the J gene lost 2 bases, with 8 bases spanning the gap. This CDR3 has 14 residues.

J is TRBJ1-2 and V is TRBV25-1, with 8 bases matching TRBD1. With 8 bases clipped from V and 8 bases from J, the junction kept 10 bases outside the gene matches. Germline CDR1 and CDR2: MGHDK and SYGVNS. The CDR3 has 13 amino acids. This CDR3 is CASGLAGGRGYTF. The CDR3 DNA sequence: TGTGCCAGCGGGCTTGCAGGGGGCCGGGGCTACACCTTC.

This clone is a singleton in its sample. This sequence joins TRBV5-4 and TRBJ2-5; tentative D call: TRBD2 (5 bases). CDR3 length: 14 amino acids. Trimming removed 0 bases at V and 5 bases at J, with 11 bases between. Germline CDR1 SGHNT, CDR2 YYREEE (reference sequence). This CDR3 reads CASSLVPGTETQYF. DNA of the CDR3: TGTGCCAGCAGCTTGGTTCCGGGAACGGAGACCCAGTACTTC. Full variable domain (rest looked up from reference TRBV5-4 and TRBJ2-5): ETGVTQSPTHLIKTRGQQVTLRCSSQSGHNTVSWYQQALGQGPQFIFQYYREEENGRGNFPPRFSGLQFPNYSSELNVNALELDDSALYLCASSLVPGTETQYFGPGTRLLVL.

This clone was found once. This chain links TRBV7-2 with TRBJ2-7; 7 bases match TRBD1. This CDR3 contains 14 residues. Germline lookup yields CDR1 SGHTA and CDR2 FQGNSA. V shed 2 bases and J 5 bases; nucleotides not matched to a gene: 6. This CDR3 reads CASSLRGLFNEQYF. For the CDR3, the DNA is TGTGCCAGCAGCTTAAGGGGGCTATTCAACGAGCAGTACTTC.

This chain connects TRBV6-1 to TRBJ2-7; D possibly corresponds to TRBD2 (5 bases). The CDR3 spans 12 residues. Between the trimmed V and J ends, which lost 5 bases and 3 bases, there was a span of 8 bases. From germline, CDR1 is MNHNS and CDR2 SASEGT. The CDR3 nucleotides are TGTGCCAGCAGTTCCGGGGACTACGAGCAGTACTTC. Its protein is CASSSGDYEQYF.

Only one count was recorded for this clone. This chain links TRBV11-2 with TRBJ2-2, with 7 positions matching TRBD1. The CDR3 contains 16 residues. CDR1 and CDR2 from the germline V gene are SGHAT and FQNNGV. V lost 3 bases and J lost 1; bases outside the gene matches: 5. The DNA of the CDR3 is TGTGCCAGCAGCTTCCAACAGGGGAGGAACACCGGGGAGCTGTTTTTT. Translating gives CASSFQQGRNTGELFF.

V usage is TRBV7-2 and J usage is TRBJ1-6; 9 positions agree with TRBD1. V gave up 5 bases and J gave up 6 bases; unmatched junction bases: 5. The germline CDR1 and CDR2 sequences are SGHTA and FQGNSA. The CDR3 has 15 residues. This CDR3 reads CASSPKDRGNSPLHF. In DNA, the CDR3 is TGTGCCAGCAGCCCGAAGGACAGGGGTAATTCACCCCTCCACTTT. The full variable domain, with the rest looked up from reference TRBV7-2 and TRBJ1-6, is GAGVSQSPSNKVTEKGKDVELRCDPISGHTALYWYRQSLGQGLEFLIYFQGNSAPDKSGLPSDRFSAERTGGSVSTLTIQRTQQEDSAVYLCASSPKDRGNSPLHFGNGTRLTVT.

The CDR3 nucleotides are TGTGCCAGCAGTTCAAGAGGGGTAGCGGGGGGGAATGAGCAGTTCTTC. Protein product: CASSSRGVAGGNEQFF. This sequence joins TRBV6-5 and TRBJ2-1, with 11 positions matching TRBD2. The CDR3 length is 16 residues. The germline V gene has CDR1 MNHEY and CDR2 SVGAGI. V shed 4 bases and J 7 bases; nucleotides not matched to a gene: 9.

V and J are TRBV5-1 and TRBJ2-7; the match to TRBD1 covers 7 bases. V lost 2 bases to trimming and J lost 4 bases; unmatched junction nucleotides: 0. Germline CDR1 reads SGHRS; CDR2 reads YFSETQ. The CDR3 has 12 amino acids. The CDR3 DNA sequence: TGCGCCAGCAGCTTACAGGGGTACGAGCAGTACTTC. Its protein product is CASSLQGYEQYF.

Concerning this clone: The junction does not match germline at one end; this may be a read error. The chain links TRBV7-9 to TRBJ2-7, with D tentatively TRBD1 (6 bases). Looked up from germline, CDR1 is SEHNR and CDR2 is FQNEAQ (reference sequence). The CDR3 spans 11 residues. DNA for the CDR3: TGTTCCAGCAGCTCTGACAGGGAGCAGTACTTC. Its translation is CSSSSDREQYF.

The rearrangement uses TRBV7-9 and TRBJ1-2; 8 nucleotides line up with TRBD1. Trimming at V came to 0 bases and at J to 5 bases, leaving 5 bases not matched to a gene. The CDR3 contains 15 residues. Germline V gene data show CDR1 as SEHNR and CDR2 as FQNEAQ (reference sequence). The CDR3 loop reads CASSLAGQGPYGYTF. The DNA for the CDR3 is TGTGCCAGCAGCTTAGCAGGACAGGGACCGTATGGCTACACCTTC.

V gene TRBV30 combines with J gene TRBJ1-5, with 7 bases lining up with TRBD1. J was trimmed by 7 bases and V by 2 bases; bases with no gene match: 5. The CDR3 spans 13 residues. From germline, CDR1 is GTSNPN and CDR2 SVGIG (reference sequence). The CDR3 DNA follows: TGTGCCTGGAGTACAGGGGCGGGCCAGCCCCAGCATTTT. It codes for CAWSTGAGQPQHF.

The rearrangement links TRBV2 to TRBJ2-1; weak D call: TRBD2 (6 bases). Trimming removed 8 bases from V and 7 bases from J, with 18 bases in between. CDR3 length: 14 residues. Germline V gene data show CDR1 as SNHLY and CDR2 as FYNNEI. The CDR3 protein is CASHLARSRNEQFF. The CDR3 coding sequence is TGTGCCAGCCATCTAGCGAGGTCGAGGAATGAGCAGTTCTTC. The entire variable domain, with the rest obtained from reference TRBV2 and TRBJ2-1, is as follows: EPEVTQTPSHQVTQMGQEVILRCVPISNHLYFYWYRQILGQKVEFLVSFYNNEISEKSEIFDDQFSVERPDGSNFTLKIRSTKLEDSAMYFCASHLARSRNEQFFGPGTRLTVL.